The next 19 T cell receptor beta chains were all read from a single sample in a study of T cell responses to AZD1222 COVID-19 vaccine. Data came from immunoSEQ multiplex PCR; TCRdb stores just in-frame clones and leaves some out. The sample consists of 80,000 to 95,000 clones, about 90% of them appearing once. The material was peripheral blood, obtained 28 days after the second AZD1222 dose. These receptors all stem from an adult who received the AZD1222 COVID-19 vaccine.

CDR3 in amino acids: CASSLGAITDTQYF. The CDR3 DNA is TGTGCCAGCTCCTTGGGGGCGATCACAGATACGCAGTATTTT. The genes are TRBV6-4 and TRBJ2-3, with a tentative D call TRBD1 (6 bases). V lost 8 bases and J lost 2, with 14 bases in between. Germline V CDR1 and CDR2: MRHNA, SNTAGT. This CDR3 comprises 14 residues.

With respect to this clone: Compared with germline, one end of the junction differs, possibly owing to a read error. The chain is built from TRBV2 and TRBJ1-1; TRBD1 might be the D (5 bases). In germline, CDR1 is SNHLY, CDR2 FYNNEI. The CDR3 spans 14 residues. CDR3 sequence (DNA): TGTGCCAGCAGAGAAGCCCTCGGGGGCACTGAAGCTTTCTTT. It is translated as CASREALGGTEAFF.

The chain combines TRBV28 with TRBJ1-2, with 11 bases aligning to TRBD1. Germline assignment: CDR1 MDHEN and CDR2 SYDVKM. Trimming cost V 11 bases and J 8 bases; bases outside gene matches: 7. The CDR3 runs 12 residues. The CDR3 here is CAGGQGAGGYTF. The DNA for the CDR3 is TGTGCCGGTGGACAGGGGGCAGGAGGCTACACCTTC.

The chain couples TRBV6-4 to TRBJ1-2; 7 nucleotides agree with TRBD1. CDR1 and CDR2 (germline): MRHNA, SNTAGT. CDR3 size: 15 residues. V shed 4 bases and J 3 bases; nucleotides not matched to a gene: 8. The CDR3 coding sequence is TGTGCCAGCAGTGGTTCGTCAGGGGGGCACTATGGCTACACCTTC. Protein sequence: CASSGSSGGHYGYTF.

This clone showed up just a few times. The chain recombines TRBV5-4 with TRBJ2-7; a weak D match, TRBD1 (6 bases). V shed 5 bases and J shed 4 bases, with 19 bases lying between them. Germline values: CDR1 SGHNT, CDR2 YYREEE (reference sequence). The CDR3 totals 15 residues. The CDR3 DNA sequence: TGTGCCAGCAGGAGGCAGGGGCAGACCGAGTACGAGCAGTACTTC. This translates into CASRRQGQTEYEQYF.

The genes are TRBV5-1 and TRBJ2-1; 11 bases map to TRBD2. This CDR3 contains 16 residues. The J segment lost 6 bases and the V segment lost 1 base, leaving 6 bases of the junction unmatched. Germline V gene sequence: CDR1 SGHRS, CDR2 YFSETQ. Here the CDR3 reads CASSLQLAGAFNEQFF. CDR3 DNA: TGCGCCAGCAGCTTGCAACTAGCGGGAGCCTTCAATGAGCAGTTCTTC.

The chain uses TRBV9 and TRBJ2-7, with a weak D call TRBD2 (6 bases). Germline V gene lookup returns CDR1 SGDLS and CDR2 YYNGEE. The CDR3 sequence is 13 residues long. Trimming stripped 0 bases from V and 5 bases from J, with 9 bases between. As DNA, the CDR3 is TGTGCCAGCAGCGTAGTTTCGGGAGACGAGCAGTACTTC. This sequence encodes CASSVVSGDEQYF.

CDR3 nucleotides: TGTGCCAGCAGTCCGGGACACCTGGAAGCTTTCTTT. Its translation: CASSPGHLEAFF. This chain connects TRBV12-3 or TRBV12-4 to TRBJ1-1; weak D call: TRBD1 (6 bases). Trimming shortened V by 5 bases and J by 8 bases, and 12 bases separated the two germline ends. CDR3 length equals 12 residues.

This rearrangement joins TRBV28 to TRBJ2-7, with D perhaps matching TRBD1 (5 bases). The germline gives CDR1 MDHEN, CDR2 SYDVKM. Deletions cut 5 bases from V and 0 bases from J, with 17 bases between. This CDR3 is 16 amino acids long. DNA for the CDR3: TGTGCCAGCAGTGCGAAGGGGCTCCGGAGCTCCTACGAGCAGTACTTC. This encodes CASSAKGLRSSYEQYF.

This chain links TRBV28 with TRBJ2-1; no firm D call. There are 16 residues in the CDR3. V dropped 6 bases and J dropped 0 bases, with 15 bases sitting between them. The germline CDR1 and CDR2 sequences are MDHEN and SYDVKM. CDR3 residues: CASSGVSVSSYNEQFF. The CDR3 region has the DNA TGTGCCAGCAGCGGAGTAAGCGTCAGCTCCTACAATGAGCAGTTCTTC.

This clone was counted a few times. An end of the junction does not agree with germline; a read error may underlie this. V usage is TRBV6-4 and J usage is TRBJ2-5, with a tentative D call TRBD1 (5 bases). The CDR3 loop spans 14 amino acids. Germline V gene lookup returns CDR1 MRHNA and CDR2 SNTAGT. The CDR3 nucleotides are TGTGCCAGCAGTGAGGCCCCTGGACAAGAGCCCCAGTACTTC. It yields the protein CASSEAPGQEPQYF.

The V call is TRBV18, the J call TRBJ2-3; unclear D gene. The CDR3 is made up of 18 amino acids. Trimming left V 2 bases short and J 4 bases short, with 22 bases between. CDR1 is KGHSH, CDR2 LQKENI, per germline. The CDR3 DNA reads as TGTGCCAGCTCACCAGGGCGTCAGGCCACCCCTCGGGCAGATACGCAGTATTTT. Amino acid sequence: CASSPGRQATPRADTQYF.

V is TRBV28 and J is TRBJ1-1; D might be TRBD1 (5 bases). V dropped 6 bases and J dropped 8 bases, with 22 bases sitting between them. CDR1 and CDR2 (germline): MDHEN, SYDVKM. The CDR3 runs 15 residues. CDR3 sequence: CASSRPTRDAGEAFF. The CDR3 DNA reads as TGTGCCAGCAGCAGACCAACTCGGGACGCTGGGGAAGCTTTCTTT.

This rearrangement joins TRBV7-9 to TRBJ2-1, with a weak D call TRBD2 (5 bases). V was clipped by 3 bases and J by 0 bases, with 6 bases between them. The germline CDR1 and CDR2 sequences are SEHNR and FQNEAQ (reference sequence). The CDR3 sequence is 14 residues long. CDR3 region: CASSLTISYNEQFF. For the CDR3, the DNA is TGTGCCAGCAGCTTGACTATCTCCTACAATGAGCAGTTCTTC.

This rearrangement joins TRBV5-1 to TRBJ1-1; tentative D call: TRBD1 (6 bases). V was trimmed by 4 bases and J by 1 base, leaving 17 bases between them. CDR1 is SGHRS and CDR2 is YFSETQ in the germline V gene. The CDR3 loop spans 16 amino acids. The CDR3 loop is CASSMGIDRTNTEAFF. The CDR3 DNA reads as TGCGCCAGCAGCATGGGTATTGACAGGACGAACACTGAAGCTTTCTTT.

This clone has more than one count but fewer than ten. The rearrangement uses TRBV15 and TRBJ1-1, with 10 bases identical to TRBD1. The V gene's germline CDR1 is LNHNV and CDR2 YYDKDF (reference sequence). The CDR3 loop spans 14 amino acids. The ends lost 5 bases at V and 4 bases at J; junction bases unmatched: 4. The CDR3 bases are TGTGCCACCAGCCTCCGGACAGGGGGCACTGAAGCTTTCTTT. Protein sequence: CATSLRTGGTEAFF.

V usage is TRBV5-1 and J usage is TRBJ2-5; tentatively, D is TRBD1 (6 bases). Trimming took 0 bases from V and 3 from J, leaving 12 bases between them. The CDR3 runs to 15 residues. The V gene's germline CDR1 is SGHRS and CDR2 YFSETQ. CDR3 bases: TGCGCCAGCAGCTTGGGGACAGCAGCTAAAGAGACCCAGTACTTC. Translating gives CASSLGTAAKETQYF.

The chain employs TRBV6-4 and TRBJ2-1; 7 positions match TRBD2. Germline V gene data show CDR1 as MRHNA and CDR2 as SNTAGT. The V and J ends lost 8 bases and 9 bases, in that order; junction bases with no gene match: 10. The CDR3 is 13 amino acids. The CDR3 reads CASHGGSSGEQFF. The DNA for the CDR3 is TGTGCCAGCCACGGCGGGAGCTCTGGTGAGCAGTTCTTC.

The chain employs TRBV27 and TRBJ1-5; the D gene is possibly TRBD1 (6 bases). Germline CDR1 reads MNHEY; CDR2 reads SMNVEV (reference sequence). The CDR3 has 13 residues. V gave up 6 bases and J gave up 2 bases, with 8 bases separating them. The CDR3 DNA reads TGTGCCAGCAGACAGGGCGGCAATCAGCCCCAGCATTTT. This gives the protein CASRQGGNQPQHF.